Given below is one T cell receptor (beta chain) in context. Germline V gene sequence: CDR1 ENHRY, CDR2 SYGVKD. The CDR3 runs to 14 residues. Trimming took 10 bases from V and 5 from J, leaving 20 bases between them. The data belong to a study of patients and donors after allogeneic stem cell transplantation. TCRdb fed the RT-PCR reads into MiXCR, producing one record per CDR3 protein. The table has about 230,000 distinct CDR3 sequences, around 14% seen once; the top ten hold 11%. Sequencing input: blood, either unsorted or a sorted T cell fraction (not recorded which). The clonotype comes from a human donor who was either an allogeneic HSCT recipient or a stem cell or donor lymphocyte infusion donor (not recorded which). It is not recorded whose cells these are; they may come from a transplant donor. This chain links TRBV10-3 with TRBJ2-5; maybe TRBD2 (6 bases). This chain's CDR3 is CATLDKAAGETQYF. CDR3 bases: TGTGCCACCTTAGACAAGGCTGCGGGGGAGACCCAGTACTTC.